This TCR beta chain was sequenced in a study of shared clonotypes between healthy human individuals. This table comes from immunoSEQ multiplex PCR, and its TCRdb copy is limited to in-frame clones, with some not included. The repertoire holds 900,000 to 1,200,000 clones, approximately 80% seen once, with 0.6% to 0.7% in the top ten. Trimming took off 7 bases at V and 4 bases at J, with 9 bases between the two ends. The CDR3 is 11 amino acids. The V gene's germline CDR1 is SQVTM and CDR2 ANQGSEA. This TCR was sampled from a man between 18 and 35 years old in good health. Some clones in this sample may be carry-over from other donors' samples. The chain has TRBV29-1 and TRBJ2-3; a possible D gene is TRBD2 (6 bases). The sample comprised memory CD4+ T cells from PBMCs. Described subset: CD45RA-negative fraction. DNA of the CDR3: TGCAGCGGGAGGGTGGCAGATACGCAGTATTTT. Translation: CSGRVADTQYF.